This TCR beta chain stems from a study of cytomegalovirus exposure and HLA in healthy donors. The donors were members of the validation cohort comprising roughly 130 subjects, separate from the approximately 700-subject first cohort. TCRdb's copy holds only in-frame clones and misses some; the assay was immunoSEQ multiplex PCR. The table lists fewer than 250,000 clones, over 75% of them singletons. Overall study results and limits: According to a later analysis, TCR clusters from the first cohort tended to co-occur in the 100 to 150 validation repertoires. Accounts indicate the classifier identified cytomegalovirus status with strong specificity and sensitivity.

From germline, CDR1 is SGHRS and CDR2 YFSETQ. The V and J ends lost 4 bases and 2 bases respectively, with 13 bases between them. This CDR3 contains 14 residues. Turning to this clone: Its antigen is as yet unknown.

This TCR was sampled from a young woman in good health and CMV-seropositive. The specimen sequenced was PBMCs. The rearrangement joins TRBV5-1 to TRBJ2-7; perhaps TRBD1 as D (5 bases). The CDR3 reads CASSAQGKTYEQYF. The CDR3 coding sequence is TGCGCCAGCAGCGCCCAGGGTAAAACCTACGAGCAGTACTTC. Looking up the rest from reference TRBV5-1 and TRBJ2-7 gives the full variable domain: KAGVTQTPRYLIKTRGQQVTLSCSPISGHRSVSWYQQTPGQGLQFLFEYFSETQRNKGNFPGRFSGRQFSNSRSEMNVSTLELGDSALYLCASSAQGKTYEQYFGPGTRLTVT.